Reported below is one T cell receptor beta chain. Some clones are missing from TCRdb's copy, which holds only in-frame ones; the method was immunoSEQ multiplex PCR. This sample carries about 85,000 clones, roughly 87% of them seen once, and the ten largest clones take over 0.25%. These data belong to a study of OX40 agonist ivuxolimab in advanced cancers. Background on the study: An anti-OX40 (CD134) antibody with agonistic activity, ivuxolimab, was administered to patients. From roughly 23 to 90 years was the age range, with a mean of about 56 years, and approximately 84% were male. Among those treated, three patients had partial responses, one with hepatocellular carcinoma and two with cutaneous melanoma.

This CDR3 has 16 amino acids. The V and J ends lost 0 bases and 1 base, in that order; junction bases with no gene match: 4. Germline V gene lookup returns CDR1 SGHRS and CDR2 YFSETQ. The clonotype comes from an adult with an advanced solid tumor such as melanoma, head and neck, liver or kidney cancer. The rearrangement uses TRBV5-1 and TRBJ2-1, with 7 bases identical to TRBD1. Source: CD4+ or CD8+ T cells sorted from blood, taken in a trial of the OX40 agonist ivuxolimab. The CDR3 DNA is TGCGCCAGCAGCTTGGGACCGGGACAGTCCTACAATGAGCAGTTCTTC. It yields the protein CASSLGPGQSYNEQFF.